This section outlines one T cell receptor beta chain sequence together with its context. Its target is unknown. Generated by immunoSEQ multiplex PCR, the TCRdb table keeps only in-frame clones and is missing some. The table shows about 94,000 clones, with 88% occurring only once. This record comes from a study of T cell responses to AZD1222 COVID-19 vaccine. Study background: The analysis combined second doses at about 4 or about 12 weeks. General study points: Seropositivity was recorded at baseline in only 6 or 7 AZD1222 recipients.

Germline V lookup: CDR1 MNHNY, CDR2 SVGAGI (reference sequence). V lost 2 bases and J 2 bases, leaving 15 bases between the germline ends. This CDR3 spans 16 amino acids. Sequences were derived from peripheral blood, sampled on day 0 of AZD1222 vaccination. This sequence originates from an adult in good health. The chain recombines TRBV6-6 with TRBJ1-1, with D maybe TRBD1 (5 bases). The CDR3 bases are TGTGCCAGCAGTTACGGTAGGGGAAATCCAAACACTGAAGCTTTCTTT. Translating gives CASSYGRGNPNTEAFF.